The next 31 T cell receptor beta chains were all read from a single sample in a study of T cell responses to AZD1222 COVID-19 vaccine (dated by TCRdb to about 2021). Library construction relied on the immunoSEQ multiplex PCR assay. TCRdb stores this immuneACCESS table with in-frame sequences only. Part of the clones is absent; in the studies checked, under half of the shortfall reflects unresolved V genes, and no reason is known for the rest. This sample holds 150,000 or so clones; 90% to 95% were observed only once. Over 0.8% of the sample goes to the ten largest clones. The time point label corresponds to: baseline before first vaccination. The sequences come from peripheral blood, collected on day 0 of AZD1222 vaccination. These receptors were taken from an adult in good health.

This clone was detected a few times. This rearrangement joins TRBV4-1 to TRBJ1-2; D call uncertain. The germline CDR1 and CDR2 sequences are MGHRA and YSYEKL. Trimming pared 0 bases from V and 0 bases from J, leaving 17 bases between. This CDR3 has 18 residues. CDR3 loop: CASSQDRRNEVANYGYTF. The CDR3 DNA reads TGCGCCAGCAGCCAAGATCGTAGAAATGAGGTAGCTAACTATGGCTACACCTTC.

The chain couples TRBV19 to TRBJ2-3; TRBD2 matches 8 bases. Trimming cost V 5 bases and J 1 base; bases outside gene matches: 5. CDR3 length: 15 amino acids. Germline assignment: CDR1 LNHDA and CDR2 SQIVND (reference sequence). Written as DNA, the CDR3 is TGTGCCAGTAGTTTTAGCGGGGAGCGCACAGATACGCAGTATTTT. Protein sequence: CASSFSGERTDTQYF.

V is TRBV5-1 and J is TRBJ1-6; 7 bases fit TRBD1. This CDR3 comprises 15 residues. Germline V gives CDR1 SGHRS, CDR2 YFSETQ. J was trimmed by 4 bases and V by 4 bases; bases with no gene match: 5. CDR3 sequence reads: CASSQGDTYNSPLHF. The CDR3, as DNA: TGCGCCAGCAGCCAGGGGGACACTTATAATTCACCCCTCCACTTT.

The genes are TRBV7-2 and TRBJ1-6; no clear D gene. Trimming left V 4 bases short and J 6 bases short, with 10 bases between. The germline CDR1 and CDR2 sequences are SGHTA and FQGNSA. This CDR3 spans 14 amino acids. Here the CDR3 reads CASSSIRSNSPLHF. CDR3 coding DNA: TGTGCCAGCAGCTCTATCAGGAGTAATTCACCCCTCCACTTT. The whole variable domain, filled in from reference TRBV7-2 and TRBJ1-6, reads GAGVSQSPSNKVTEKGKDVELRCDPISGHTALYWYRQSLGQGLEFLIYFQGNSAPDKSGLPSDRFSAERTGGSVSTLTIQRTQQEDSAVYLCASSSIRSNSPLHFGNGTRLTVT.

This clone was picked up a small number of times. This rearrangement joins TRBV3-1 (or the pseudogene TRBV3-2) to TRBJ2-7; unclear D gene. Trimming removed 1 base at V and 2 bases at J, with 6 bases between. Germline V gene lookup returns CDR1 LGHDT and CDR2 YNNKEL (reference sequence). This CDR3 has 13 amino acids. In DNA form, the CDR3 reads TGTGCCAGCAGCCAAGCGGATGCCTACGAGCAGTACTTC. Translated, it gives CASSQADAYEQYF.

The chain carries TRBV12-3 or TRBV12-4 and TRBJ1-1; TRBD1 might be the D (5 bases). Trimming took off 7 bases at V and 5 bases at J, with 14 bases between the two ends. CDR3 length equals 13 residues. CDR3 sequence reads: CASTLRGGTEAFF. CDR3 nucleotides: TGTGCCAGCACCCTAAGGGGAGGGACTGAAGCTTTCTTT.

This sequence joins TRBV6-5 and TRBJ1-1; D not certain. This CDR3 has 13 residues. Trimming left V 2 bases short and J 1 base short, with 5 bases between. Looked up from germline, CDR1 is MNHEY and CDR2 is SVGAGI. DNA of the CDR3: TGTGCCAGCAGTTACCACACGAACACTGAAGCTTTCTTT. Its protein product is CASSYHTNTEAFF.

This rearrangement joins TRBV5-8 to TRBJ1-2, with D unclear. Trimming shortened V by 1 base and J by 7 bases, and 14 bases separated the two germline ends. CDR3 length: 14 amino acids. CDR1 is SGHTS, CDR2 YDEGEE, per germline. The CDR3 sequence is CASSLRHAKGGYTF. The CDR3 DNA reads as TGTGCCAGCAGCTTGCGTCATGCCAAGGGTGGCTACACCTTC.

The chain uses TRBV19 and TRBJ2-6; 10 nucleotides line up with TRBD1. The germline V gene has CDR1 LNHDA and CDR2 SQIVND (reference sequence). The CDR3 is 17 residues long. The V gene end was trimmed by 3 bases and the J gene end by 1 base; junction bases not matched to a gene: 3. CDR3 in amino acids: CASSIWTGGSGANVLTF. DNA for the CDR3: TGTGCCAGTAGTATTTGGACAGGGGGATCTGGGGCCAACGTCCTGACTTTC.

This chain links TRBV6-5 with TRBJ1-1; no reliable D call. CDR1 and CDR2 (germline): MNHEY, SVGAGI. This CDR3 spans 14 amino acids. V gave up 6 bases and J gave up 1 base, with 12 bases separating them. In nucleotides, the CDR3 is TGTGCCAGCAGCAGCCTGCGGTCGAACACTGAAGCTTTCTTT. It encodes CASSSLRSNTEAFF.

The chain combines TRBV9 with TRBJ2-1; 9 positions agree with TRBD2. There are 16 residues in the CDR3. The junction had 5 bases not matched to a gene; V was cut back by 0 bases and J by 4 bases. CDR1 and CDR2 from the germline V gene are SGDLS and YYNGEE. The CDR3, as DNA: TGTGCCAGCAGCGTAGACAAGCGGGGGGCATACAATGAGCAGTTCTTC. It yields the protein CASSVDKRGAYNEQFF.

The chain links TRBV12-3 or TRBV12-4 to TRBJ2-5, with 7 bases lining up with TRBD2. After removal of 3 bases from V and 4 bases from J, the junction contained 2 bases not matched to a gene. The CDR3 loop spans 13 amino acids. The CDR3 nucleotides read TGTGCCAGCAGTTTTCGGGGGGTAGAGACCCAGTACTTC. It specifies CASSFRGVETQYF.

The chain carries TRBV14 and TRBJ2-2; 8 bases are shared with TRBD1. The length of the CDR3 is 20 residues. Germline trimming cut 0 bases from V and 2 bases from J; bases unmatched to any gene: 14. Germline values: CDR1 SGHDN, CDR2 FVKESK. In DNA form, the CDR3 reads TGTGCCAGCAGCCAAGAAACGGGGATATGGACAGGGCATAACACCGGGGAGCTGTTTTTT. It yields the protein CASSQETGIWTGHNTGELFF. Combining the CDR3 with reference TRBV14 and TRBJ2-2 gives the whole variable domain EAGVTQFPSHSVIEKGQTVTLRCDPISGHDNLYWYRRVMGKEIKFLLHFVKESKQDESGMPNNRFLAERTGGTYSTLKVQPAELEDSGVYFCASSQETGIWTGHNTGELFFGEGSRLTVL.

V gene TRBV3-1 (or the pseudogene TRBV3-2) combines with J gene TRBJ1-5; the D is unclear. Trimming left V 1 base short and J 6 bases short, with 4 bases between. This CDR3 region has 12 residues. The germline gives CDR1 LGHDT, CDR2 YNNKEL (reference sequence). CDR3 amino acids: CASSQGAQPQHF. The CDR3 bases are TGTGCCAGCAGCCAAGGAGCTCAGCCCCAGCATTTT.

The genes are TRBV5-1 and TRBJ1-3; 7 bases map to TRBD1. V gave up 6 bases and J gave up 0 bases; unmatched junction bases: 9. This CDR3 region has 16 residues. Germline V CDR1 and CDR2: SGHRS, YFSETQ. The CDR3 protein is CASTEGAPHSGNTIYF. The CDR3 bases are TGCGCCAGCACCGAGGGGGCTCCTCACTCTGGAAACACCATATATTTT.

The chain joins TRBV5-6 to TRBJ1-3, with unresolved D. The V gene's germline CDR1 is SGHDT and CDR2 YYEEEE. The CDR3 has 14 residues. The V and J ends lost 2 bases and 0 bases respectively, with 6 bases between them. CDR3 sequence: CASSFGSSGNTIYF. The CDR3 nucleotides are TGTGCCAGCAGCTTCGGGAGCTCTGGAAACACCATATATTTT.

The rearrangement links TRBV7-2 to TRBJ1-1; D is uncertain. The CDR3 loop spans 15 amino acids. Germline V CDR1 and CDR2: SGHTA, FQGNSA. The V gene lost 1 base and the J gene lost 3 bases, with 12 bases spanning the gap. CDR3 sequence reads: CASSLGVGYHTEAFF. CDR3 nucleotides: TGTGCCAGCAGCTTAGGTGTGGGGTATCACACTGAAGCTTTCTTT. Filled out from reference TRBV7-2 and TRBJ1-1, the complete variable domain reads GAGVSQSPSNKVTEKGKDVELRCDPISGHTALYWYRQSLGQGLEFLIYFQGNSAPDKSGLPSDRFSAERTGGSVSTLTIQRTQQEDSAVYLCASSLGVGYHTEAFFGQGTRLTVV.

This sequence joins TRBV5-1 and TRBJ1-6; D call uncertain. The germline V and J ends were trimmed by 1 base and 6 bases, with 17 bases remaining between them. Germline CDR1 is SGHRS and CDR2 is YFSETQ. The CDR3 is 17 residues long. This CDR3 reads CASSLNGERHSNSPLHF. The CDR3 DNA is TGCGCCAGCAGCTTGAATGGGGAGCGGCACTCTAATTCACCCCTCCACTTT. Combining the CDR3 with reference TRBV5-1 and TRBJ1-6 gives the whole variable domain KAGVTQTPRYLIKTRGQQVTLSCSPISGHRSVSWYQQTPGQGLQFLFEYFSETQRNKGNFPGRFSGRQFSNSRSEMNVSTLELGDSALYLCASSLNGERHSNSPLHFGNGTRLTVT.

J is TRBJ1-6 and V is TRBV19; no definite D call. V dropped 8 bases and J dropped 1 base, with 9 bases sitting between them. The CDR3 contains 14 residues. CDR1 and CDR2 (germline): LNHDA, SQIVND (reference sequence). The CDR3 DNA reads TGTGCCAGTGAGGCGGGATCCTATAATTCACCCCTCCACTTT. Protein product: CASEAGSYNSPLHF.

This chain links TRBV27 with TRBJ2-2, with no clear D. Germline V gene sequence: CDR1 MNHEY, CDR2 SMNVEV (reference sequence). V lost 3 bases and J lost 6, with 11 bases in between. This CDR3 is 14 amino acids long. In DNA, the CDR3 is TGTGCCAGCAGTTTCTTGGGATTTTCCGGGGAGCTGTTTTTT. Translating it yields CASSFLGFSGELFF.

This clone was found once. The chain has TRBV7-8 and TRBJ2-1; TRBD2 matches 7 bases. V was clipped by 4 bases and J by 1 base; unmatched bases: 10. This CDR3 contains 17 residues. Germline V CDR1 and CDR2: SGHVS, FQNEAQ. CDR3: CASSSPRREPSYNEQFF. The CDR3 nucleotides read TGTGCCAGCAGCTCCCCCCGGCGGGAGCCTTCCTACAATGAGCAGTTCTTC.

This chain joins TRBV9 and TRBJ2-1, with 7 bases fitting TRBD2. The germline V gene has CDR1 SGDLS and CDR2 YYNGEE. V was pared by 3 bases and J by 10 bases, with 7 bases of the junction left unmatched. The length of the CDR3 is 13 residues. CDR3 in amino acids: CASSAGDGREQFF. DNA for the CDR3: TGTGCCAGCAGCGCCGGGGACGGGAGGGAGCAGTTCTTC.

This sequence joins TRBV7-2 and TRBJ1-2; D ambiguous. V lost 0 bases and J lost 1, with 0 bases in between. Germline CDR1 and CDR2: SGHTA and FQGNSA. CDR3 size: 12 residues. The CDR3 DNA reads as TGTGCCAGCAGCTTAGCTAACTATGGCTACACCTTC. It specifies CASSLANYGYTF.

This chain uses TRBV29-1 with TRBJ2-2; possible D gene TRBD2, 6 bases. V lost 8 bases and J 6 bases, leaving 19 bases between the germline ends. Germline lookup yields CDR1 SQVTM and CDR2 ANQGSEA. The CDR3 covers 14 residues. In nucleotides, the CDR3 is TGCAGCCACGACACCGGGGGTCGGCCCGGGGAGCTGTTTTTT. Amino acids: CSHDTGGRPGELFF.

The chain carries TRBV18 and TRBJ1-2; 9 bases are a match to TRBD1. The CDR3 runs 15 residues. Germline V CDR1 and CDR2: KGHSH, LQKENI. V gave up 3 bases and J gave up 3 bases; unmatched junction bases: 5. The CDR3 loop is CASSPGTGYYYGYTF. CDR3 DNA: TGTGCCAGCTCACCCGGGACAGGGTATTACTATGGCTACACCTTC. The variable domain in full, with the rest retrieved from reference TRBV18 and TRBJ1-2, is NAGVMQNPRHLVRRRGQEARLRCSPMKGHSHVYWYRQLPEEGLKFMVYLQKENIIDESGMPKERFSAEFPKEGPSILRIQQVVRGDSAAYFCASSPGTGYYYGYTFGSGTRLTVV.

The rearrangement uses TRBV12-3 or TRBV12-4 and TRBJ2-7, with a possible D match to TRBD1 (5 bases). Deletions cut 6 bases from V and 4 bases from J, with 10 bases between. This CDR3 contains 12 residues. CDR3 sequence reads: CASSRTIYEQYF. CDR3 nucleotide sequence: TGTGCCAGCAGCAGGACAATTTACGAGCAGTACTTC.

This rearrangement joins TRBV6-5 to TRBJ1-1; 9 bases map to TRBD1. Germline V CDR1 and CDR2: MNHEY, SVGAGI. V shed 7 bases and J 11 bases; nucleotides not matched to a gene: 14. CDR3 length equals 14 residues. The CDR3 sequence: CASIRLEQGAIAFF. CDR3 nucleotide sequence: TGTGCCAGCATACGGTTGGAACAGGGGGCGATCGCTTTCTTT.

This chain uses TRBV19 with TRBJ1-2, with D tentatively TRBD1 (6 bases). The V end was cut by 3 bases, the J end by 4 bases, with 9 bases between. CDR3 length: 13 amino acids. Germline CDR1 reads LNHDA; CDR2 reads SQIVND (reference sequence). The chain's CDR3 is CASSMGDTYGYTF. The CDR3 DNA reads as TGTGCCAGTAGTATGGGGGACACCTATGGCTACACCTTC.

The rearrangement links TRBV9 to TRBJ2-2; D could derive from TRBD1 or TRBD2 (6 bases each). The CDR3 is 24 residues long. In germline, CDR1 is SGDLS, CDR2 YYNGEE. Trimming pared 3 bases from V and 6 bases from J, leaving 42 bases between. The CDR3 region has the DNA TGTGCCAGCAGCGGGGGGGCACCGATAGGGGATGGGACTTACACCCTCGATGGGGCCGGGGAGCTGTTTTTT. Its translation is CASSGGAPIGDGTYTLDGAGELFF.

The gene calls are TRBV28 and TRBJ2-5; the match to TRBD2 covers 9 bases. CDR1 and CDR2 (germline): MDHEN, SYDVKM. This CDR3 is built from 15 residues. Trimming at V came to 3 bases and at J to 2 bases, leaving 4 bases not matched to a gene. The DNA of the CDR3 is TGTGCCAGCAGTTTTGTGACTAGCGGACAAGAGACCCAGTACTTC. Its translation: CASSFVTSGQETQYF.

The chain links TRBV13 to TRBJ2-4; 11 bases fit TRBD1. The length of the CDR3 is 18 residues. CDR1 is PRHDT, CDR2 FYEKMQ, per germline (reference sequence). The V and J ends lost 5 bases and 0 bases, in that order; junction bases with no gene match: 9. The CDR3 is CASSQGTGGPIAKNIQYF. The CDR3 DNA sequence: TGTGCCAGCAGCCAAGGGACAGGGGGACCAATAGCCAAAAACATTCAGTACTTC.